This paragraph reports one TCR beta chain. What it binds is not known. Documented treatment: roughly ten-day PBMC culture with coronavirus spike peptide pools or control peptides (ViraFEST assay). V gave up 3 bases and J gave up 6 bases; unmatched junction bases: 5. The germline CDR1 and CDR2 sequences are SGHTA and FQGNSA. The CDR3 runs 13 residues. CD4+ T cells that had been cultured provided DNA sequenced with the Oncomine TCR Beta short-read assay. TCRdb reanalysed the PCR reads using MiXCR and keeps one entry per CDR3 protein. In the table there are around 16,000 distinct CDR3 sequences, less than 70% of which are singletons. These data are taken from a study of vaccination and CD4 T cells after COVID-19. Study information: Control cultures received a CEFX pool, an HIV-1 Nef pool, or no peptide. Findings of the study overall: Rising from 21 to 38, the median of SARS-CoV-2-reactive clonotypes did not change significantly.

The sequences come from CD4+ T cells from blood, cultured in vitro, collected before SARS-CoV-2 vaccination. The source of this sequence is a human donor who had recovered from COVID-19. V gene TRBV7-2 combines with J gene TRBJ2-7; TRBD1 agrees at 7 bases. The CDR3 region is CASSFDRASEQYF. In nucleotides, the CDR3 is TGTGCCAGCAGCTTCGACAGGGCGAGCGAGCAGTACTTC.